Below, 20 T cell receptor beta chains from the same sample are listed, as sequenced in a study of identical twins. TCRdb analysed the 5' RACE reads with MiXCR anew, one entry per CDR3 protein. The sample yields hundreds of thousands of distinct CDR3 sequences, around 21% seen once. The data also belong to a second study, concerning T cells expressing NK-cell markers.

The sample comprised PBMCs. These receptors were taken from a young woman in good health.

The CDR3 loop is CASGGVWSSYEQYF. The CDR3 DNA reads as TGTGCCAGCGGAGGCGTCTGGAGCTCCTACGAGCAGTACTTC. The chain couples TRBV7-2 to TRBJ2-7; possibly TRBD2 for D (5 bases). This CDR3 comprises 14 residues. The V end was cut by 8 bases, the J end by 0 bases, with 14 bases between. Germline-derived CDR1 and CDR2 are SGHTA and FQGNSA. The whole variable domain, remainder taken from reference TRBV7-2 and TRBJ2-7, is GAGVSQSPSNKVTEKGKDVELRCDPISGHTALYWYRQSLGQGLEFLIYFQGNSAPDKSGLPSDRFSAERTGGSVSTLTIQRTQQEDSAVYLCASGGVWSSYEQYFGPGTRLTVT.

The V call is TRBV5-1, the J call TRBJ2-6; D not resolved. With 0 bases removed from V and 6 bases from J, the gap between germline ends came to 4 bases. Looked up from germline, CDR1 is SGHRS and CDR2 is YFSETQ. This CDR3 contains 13 residues. This chain's CDR3 is CASSLEVANVLTF. The CDR3 DNA sequence: TGCGCCAGCAGCTTGGAGGTGGCCAACGTCCTGACTTTC.

This clonotype has more than one count but fewer than ten. V is TRBV5-5 and J is TRBJ2-1; a weak D match, TRBD2 (5 bases). V lost 4 bases and J lost 8, with 22 bases in between. Germline lookup yields CDR1 SGHKS and CDR2 YYEKEE (reference sequence). This CDR3 has 16 amino acids. Written as DNA, the CDR3 is TGTGCCAGCAGCCCGGGTCCCGCTTCTCTGAGGGATGAGCAGTTCTTC. Residues: CASSPGPASLRDEQFF.

The table lists this clonotype with a few counts. The rearrangement joins TRBV12-3 or TRBV12-4 to TRBJ2-7, with 12 bases lining up with TRBD2. The length of the CDR3 is 14 residues. V dropped 6 bases and J dropped 5; count of bases not matched to a gene: 5. The CDR3 spells CASRASGRGHEQYF. As DNA, the CDR3 is TGTGCCAGCAGGGCTAGCGGGAGGGGTCACGAGCAGTACTTC.

Only a few counts were recorded for this clonotype. The rearrangement joins TRBV12-3 or TRBV12-4 to TRBJ2-2; a weak D match, TRBD2 (5 bases). This CDR3 spans 14 amino acids. Trimming shortened V by 6 bases and J by 7 bases, and 15 bases separated the two germline ends. The CDR3 is CASRNGLVGGELFF. CDR3 nucleotide sequence: TGTGCCAGCAGGAATGGACTGGTTGGCGGGGAGCTGTTTTTT.

This clonotype was seen many times. V and J are TRBV7-2 and TRBJ2-1; perhaps D is TRBD1 or TRBD2 (5 bases each). V lost 6 bases and J 7 bases, leaving 10 bases between the germline ends. CDR3 length equals 12 residues. Germline-derived CDR1 and CDR2 are SGHTA and FQGNSA. CDR3 residues: CASSLWGNEQFF. The DNA for the CDR3 is TGTGCCAGCAGTTTATGGGGGAATGAGCAGTTCTTC.

The chain couples TRBV6-5 to TRBJ1-4, with D tentatively TRBD1 (5 bases). The CDR3 spans 12 residues. Germline V gene sequence: CDR1 MNHEY, CDR2 SVGAGI. V gave up 6 bases and J gave up 8 bases, with 10 bases separating them. The CDR3 here is CASRGGDEKLFF. Written as DNA, the CDR3 is TGTGCCAGCAGGGGTGGGGACGAAAAACTGTTTTTT.

The rearrangement links TRBV7-3 to TRBJ2-1; D is perhaps TRBD2 (5 bases). The CDR3 extends over 13 amino acids. The germline CDR1 and CDR2 sequences are SGHTA and FQGTGA. Trimming cost V 4 bases and J 9 bases, with 13 bases left between them. The CDR3 sequence: CASSSTGKGEQFF. The CDR3 nucleotides read TGTGCCAGCAGCTCCACGGGAAAAGGTGAGCAGTTCTTC.

V gene TRBV5-1 combines with J gene TRBJ2-1; no reliable D call. V was clipped by 0 bases and J by 8 bases, with 9 bases between them. The germline CDR1 and CDR2 sequences are SGHRS and YFSETQ. CDR3 length: 13 amino acids. This CDR3 is CASSLARLDEQFF. The CDR3 bases are TGCGCCAGCAGCTTGGCCCGCCTCGATGAGCAGTTCTTC.

This clonotype was detected only a few times. The genes are TRBV29-1 and TRBJ2-7; 10 nucleotides align to TRBD1. V was clipped by 7 bases and J by 7 bases; unmatched bases: 10. This CDR3 contains 13 residues. The germline gives CDR1 SQVTM, CDR2 ANQGSEA. The CDR3 is CSATGTGVKEQYF. For the CDR3, the DNA is TGCAGCGCCACCGGGACAGGGGTAAAGGAGCAGTACTTC.

This chain links TRBV6-1 with TRBJ2-6, with TRBD2 matching over 12 bases. Unmatched junction bases numbered 2, after V lost 5 bases and J lost 0 bases. Germline CDR1 and CDR2: MNHNS and SASEGT. CDR3 size: 17 residues. The CDR3 reads CASSQTSGGSGANVLTF. The CDR3 coding sequence is TGTGCCAGCAGTCAGACTAGCGGGGGCTCTGGGGCCAACGTCCTGACTTTC.

The J gene is TRBJ1-1, the V gene TRBV18; weak D call: TRBD1 (5 bases). Trimming left V 6 bases short and J 1 base short, with 15 bases between. The CDR3 consists of 15 residues. Per the germline V gene, CDR1 is KGHSH and CDR2 is LQKENI. The CDR3 loop reads CASSLLGHQNTEAFF. CDR3 bases: TGTGCCAGCTCCCTTCTCGGACACCAGAACACTGAAGCTTTCTTT. The full variable domain, with the rest looked up from reference TRBV18 and TRBJ1-1, is NAGVMQNPRHLVRRRGQEARLRCSPMKGHSHVYWYRQLPEEGLKFMVYLQKENIIDESGMPKERFSAEFPKEGPSILRIQQVVRGDSAAYFCASSLLGHQNTEAFFGQGTRLTVV.

The V call is TRBV20-1, the J call TRBJ2-3, with TRBD2 matching 11 bases. Germline V gives CDR1 DFQATT, CDR2 SNEGSKA (reference sequence). V lost 4 bases, J lost 5 bases, and 5 bases stayed unmatched. The CDR3 spans 14 residues. The CDR3 DNA sequence: TGCAGTGCTAAACTAGCGGGAGTAGGAGATACGCAGTATTTT. Protein product: CSAKLAGVGDTQYF.

This chain links TRBV20-1 with TRBJ2-3, with TRBD2 matching over 10 bases. This CDR3 contains 15 residues. V was pared by 2 bases and J by 3 bases, with 5 bases of the junction left unmatched. Germline CDR1 reads DFQATT; CDR2 reads SNEGSKA (reference sequence). The chain's CDR3 is CSARTTSGETDTQYF. CDR3 coding DNA: TGCAGTGCTAGAACCACTAGCGGGGAAACAGATACGCAGTATTTT.

This clonotype was seen only a few times. The chain recombines TRBV7-1 with TRBJ2-7, with 7 bases identical to TRBD1. TRBV7-1 is an ORF for which the function is uncertain. Losses at the gene ends were 3 bases for V and 1 base for J; bases not matched to a gene: 3. This CDR3 is 14 amino acids long. The chain's CDR3 is CASSSTGQSYEQYF. CDR3 nucleotides: TGTGCCAGCAGCTCGACGGGACAGTCCTACGAGCAGTACTTC.

This clonotype was counted at least ten times. V usage is TRBV6-2 or TRBV6-3 and J usage is TRBJ2-1, with 12 bases identical to TRBD2. The CDR3 runs 18 residues. Unmatched junction bases numbered 14, after V lost 6 bases and J lost 5 bases. Per germline, CDR1 MNHEY and CDR2 SVGEGT. The CDR3 sequence: CASRTTSGRRIGHNEQFF. DNA of the CDR3: TGTGCCAGCAGGACGACTAGCGGGAGACGGATCGGCCACAATGAGCAGTTCTTC.

In its sample, this clonotype was seen a few times. The chain has TRBV20-1 and TRBJ2-7, with TRBD1 as a possible D gene (6 bases). With 1 base removed from V and 5 bases from J, the gap between germline ends came to 15 bases. The germline V gene encodes CDR1 DFQATT and CDR2 SNEGSKA (reference sequence). The CDR3 is 14 amino acids. CDR3 residues: CSARAGTNIHEQYF. The CDR3 region has the DNA TGCAGTGCTAGAGCCGGGACAAATATCCACGAGCAGTACTTC.

This clonotype was seen a handful of times. The V gene is TRBV12-3 or TRBV12-4, the J gene TRBJ2-2; D unclear. The CDR3 has 15 residues. Deletions cut 5 bases from V and 2 bases from J, with 12 bases between. CDR3 bases: TGTGCCAGCAGTGAGGCACCTAGAAACACCGGGGAGCTGTTTTTT. The encoded protein is CASSEAPRNTGELFF.

V and J are TRBV29-1 and TRBJ2-4; D unclear. V was clipped by 1 base and J by 2 bases, with 9 bases between them. This CDR3 is built from 14 residues. Germline V gives CDR1 SQVTM, CDR2 ANQGSEA. The DNA of the CDR3 is TGCAGCGTTGAAGTTTGGGGATCCAAAAACATTCAGTACTTC. Translated: CSVEVWGSKNIQYF.

The rearrangement uses TRBV20-1 and TRBJ1-1; D gene unclear. The CDR3 extends over 11 amino acids. Between the trimmed V and J ends, which lost 6 bases and 1 base, there was a span of 6 bases. CDR1 is DFQATT and CDR2 is SNEGSKA in the germline V gene (reference sequence). The CDR3 sequence is CSATTNTEAFF. DNA of the CDR3: TGCAGTGCCACGACGAACACTGAAGCTTTCTTT.